This T cell receptor (beta chain) was identified during a study of human CD8 memory T cell subsets. Notes on the study in general: Similarly high diversity marked stem-like memory and precursor exhausted T cells, unlike effector memory cells. Chao1 estimates indicated that stem-like memory T cells may be more diverse than precursor exhausted T cells.

Generation of TCR beta libraries used UMI-labeled 5' RACE. No DNA is given; TCRdb re-called the 5' RACE reads and lists each CDR3 protein once. This sample's table reports fewer than 15,000 distinct CDR3 sequences. The CDR3 totals 14 residues. Per the germline V gene, CDR1 is DFQATT and CDR2 is SNEGSKA (reference sequence). Concerning this clonotype: No antigen is known for it.

It was from duplicate vials of approximately 160,000 sorted CD8+ T cells per subset that RNA came. The chain combines TRBV20-1 with TRBJ2-7; TCRdb reports TRBD1, a call that lacks DNA to check it against. The source is a human donor in good health. Sequencing input: CD8+ T cells from PBMCs. CDR3: CSARSGGDSYEQYF.